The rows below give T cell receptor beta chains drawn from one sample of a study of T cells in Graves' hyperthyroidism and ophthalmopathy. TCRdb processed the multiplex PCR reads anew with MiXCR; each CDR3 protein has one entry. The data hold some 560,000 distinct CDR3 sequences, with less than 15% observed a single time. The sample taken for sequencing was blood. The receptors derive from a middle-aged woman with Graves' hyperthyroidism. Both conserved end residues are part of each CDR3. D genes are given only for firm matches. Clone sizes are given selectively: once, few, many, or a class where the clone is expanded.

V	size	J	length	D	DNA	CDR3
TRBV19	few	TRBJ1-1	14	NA	TGTGCCAGTAGTATGGAGGGTGTGTCCACTGAAGCTTTCTTT	CASSMEGVSTEAFF
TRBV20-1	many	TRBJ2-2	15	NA	TGCAGTGCTAGAGATTTAAGGGCTGGGACCGGGGAGCTGTTTTTT	CSARDLRAGTGELFF
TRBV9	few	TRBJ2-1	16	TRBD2	TGTGCCAGCAGCCCTCGGACTAGCGGGAGGGGGGATGAGCAGTTCTTC	CASSPRTSGRGDEQFF
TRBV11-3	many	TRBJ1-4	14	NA	TGTGCCAGCAGCCCGGGGGTAATGGGAGAAAAACTGTTTTTT	CASSPGVMGEKLFF
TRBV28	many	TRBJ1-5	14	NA	TGTGCCAGCAGTTTATCGACACTTAATCAGCCCCAGCATTTT	CASSLSTLNQPQHF
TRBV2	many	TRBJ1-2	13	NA	TGTGCCAGCACCCCCCCCGGGGAGCCCGGCTACACCTTC	CASTPPGEPGYTF
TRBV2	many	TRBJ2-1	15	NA	TGTGCCATCGACCCGGGTAGCGGAGCCTACAATGAGCAGTTCTTC	CAIDPGSGAYNEQFF
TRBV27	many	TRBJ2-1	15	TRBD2	TGTGCCAGCAGTTTCGGGAGTCTAGCGGGAGTTGAGCAGTTCTTC	CASSFGSLAGVEQFF
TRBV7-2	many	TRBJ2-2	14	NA	TGTGCCAGCAGCTTAGTTGCAGGGCCCGGGGAGCTGTTTTTT	CASSLVAGPGELFF
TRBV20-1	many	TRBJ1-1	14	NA	TGCAGTGCTAGATGGGGAGCCGGGAACACTGAAGCTTTCTTT	CSARWGAGNTEAFF
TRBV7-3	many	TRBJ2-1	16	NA	TGTGCCAGCAGCTTATCGGGGATATCCTCCTACAATGAGCAGTTCTTC	CASSLSGISSYNEQFF
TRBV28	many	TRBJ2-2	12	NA	TGTGCCACCTATATTGGCACCGGGGAGCTGTTTTTT	CATYIGTGELFF
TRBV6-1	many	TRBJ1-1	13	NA	TGTGCCAGCAGTGAAGTTGGGCGCGCTGAAGCTTTCTTT	CASSEVGRAEAFF
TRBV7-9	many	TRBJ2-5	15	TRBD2	TGTGCCAGCAGCTTAGAACTAGCGGAGACGGAGACCCAGTACTTC	CASSLELAETETQYF
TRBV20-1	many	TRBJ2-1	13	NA	TGCAGTGCTAGTAGGGGGGACCACAATGAGCAGTTCTTC	CSASRGDHNEQFF
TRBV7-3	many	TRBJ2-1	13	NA	TGTGCCAGCAGCGGGCGAGCGGCGAATGAGCAGTTCTTC	CASSGRAANEQFF
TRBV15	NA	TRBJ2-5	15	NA	TGTGCCACCAGCAGTGGGCTAGCGCGCCAAGAGACCCAGTACTTC	CATSSGLARQETQYF
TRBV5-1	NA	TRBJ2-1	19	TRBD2	TGCGCCAGCCCTGATCTGGGACTAGCGGGGGAAGCACCATACAATGAGCAGTTCTTC	CASPDLGLAGEAPYNEQFF
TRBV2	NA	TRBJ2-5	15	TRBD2	TGTGCCACCAGTGACACAGCGGGAGTCTGGGAGACCCAGTACTTC	CATSDTAGVWETQYF